The clone carrying this TCR beta chain was recorded a few times. Its target is unknown. The entry originates in a study of early T cells in non-severe SARS-CoV-2 infection. Study background: The sequenced material was bulk RNA from unsorted whole blood, and its chains were unpaired.

Trimming shortened V by 3 bases and J by 6 bases, and 8 bases separated the two germline ends. This CDR3 is built from 12 residues. Germline loops: CDR1 SEHNR, CDR2 FQNEAQ (reference sequence). Individual cDNA molecules were tagged with unique molecular identifiers, the study reported. In TCRdb, the 5' RACE reads were re-called with MiXCR into one record per CDR3 protein. The sample lists about 89,000 distinct CDR3 sequences, 16% occurring once. Whole-study findings and limits: There was a bias toward anti-spike CD8 responses in VDJdb matching, which missed private and CD4 specificities.

The chain employs TRBV7-9 and TRBJ1-1; D ambiguous. The clonotype was recovered from an adult who was a healthcare worker with PCR-confirmed SARS-CoV-2 infection or an uninfected control (not recorded which). The sample was whole blood, taken at baseline. CDR3 in amino acids: CASSFEKSEAFF. CDR3 sequence (DNA): TGTGCCAGCAGCTTCGAAAAATCTGAAGCTTTCTTT.